This is a list of T cell receptor beta chains from one sample in a study of human versus mouse CDR3 diversity and MHC coevolution. The assay was immunoSEQ multiplex PCR, and TCRdb's table has in-frame clones only and misses some. The sample has 55,000 to 65,000 clones, 94% seen once; the top ten hold approximately 17%. Sequenced: naive CD4+ T cells from blood. These receptors were taken from a person aged 60 to 70 in good health. The conserved cysteine and the conserved F or W are not part of the CDR3 here.

j_call v_call cdr3_aa
TRBJ1-2 TRBV6-5 ASSYSLSYGYT
TRBJ1-3 TRBV29-1 SAIQGPSGNTIY
TRBJ2-7 TRBV5-1 ASSLGGLSSYEQY
TRBJ2-1 TRBV7-9 ANSLGTSSYNEQF
TRBJ1-1 TRBV5-6 ASSWGPHTEAF
TRBJ1-1 TRBV15 ATSRDSIGGTEAF
TRBJ2-1 TRBV9 ASSVDSRTYNEQF
TRBJ2-5 TRBV5-8 ASRTAVARGLVGETQY
TRBJ2-3 TRBV6-5 ASSRLAGVADTQY
TRBJ1-1 TRBV6-6 ASSSPTGQRDEAF
TRBJ1-6 TRBV19 ASSIDQGGDSPLH
TRBJ1-6 TRBV6-5 ASSYSITGHPRALH